One sample yielded the 10 T cell receptor beta chains listed below, sequenced in a study of human T cells and chemical hapten exposure. TCRdb recomputed calls from the RACE reads with MiXCR, one row per CDR3 protein. The table lists about 84,000 distinct CDR3 sequences, under 14% of them singletons. Regarding time point: patch test 3, about 24 weeks after DPC sensitization. Treatment noted: therapeutic diphenylcyclopropenone sensitization with weekly scalp DPC. The source was whole blood, collected in connection with sensitization to the hapten diphenylcyclopropenone (DPC). The receptor set was obtained from a woman aged 45-65 years with alopecia areata. Some clones in this sample may be carry-over from other donors' samples.

This clonotype was recorded a few times. The DNA of the CDR3 is TGTGCCAGCAGCCGGCCCGGACTAGCGGGAGAAAGGCAGTTCTTC. Translating gives CASSRPGLAGERQFF. This sequence joins TRBV7-9 and TRBJ2-1, with 13 bases that match TRBD2. The germline gives CDR1 SEHNR, CDR2 FQNEAQ (reference sequence). V dropped 5 bases and J dropped 12; count of bases not matched to a gene: 10. The CDR3 sequence is 15 residues long.

At least ten counts were recorded for this clonotype. The genes are TRBV25-1 and TRBJ2-5; D might be TRBD1 (6 bases). Germline loops: CDR1 MGHDK, CDR2 SYGVNS. The CDR3 length is 15 residues. Trimming removed 5 bases at V and 2 bases at J, with 15 bases between. CDR3 in amino acids: CASSPPLGAQETQYF. CDR3 coding DNA: TGTGCCAGCAGTCCTCCGCTGGGGGCTCAAGAGACCCAGTACTTC.

The V and J genes are TRBV7-8 and TRBJ2-6; D not certain. CDR1 is SGHVS and CDR2 is FQNEAQ in the germline V gene. Trimming took off 8 bases at V and 1 base at J, with 9 bases between the two ends. This CDR3 is 14 amino acids long. The CDR3 loop reads CASVRGSGANVLTF. The DNA of the CDR3 is TGTGCCAGCGTACGAGGTTCTGGGGCCAACGTCCTGACTTTC. The full variable domain, completed using reference TRBV7-8 and TRBJ2-6, is GAGVSQSPRYKVAKRGQDVALRCDPISGHVSLFWYQQALGQGPEFLTYFQNEAQLDKSGLPSDRFFAERPEGSVSTLKIQRTQQEDSAVYLCASVRGSGANVLTFGAGSRLTVL.

This clonotype was seen repeatedly, ten times or more. The rearrangement uses TRBV7-8 and TRBJ2-3; tentative D call: TRBD2 (5 bases). CDR1 and CDR2 from the germline V gene are SGHVS and FQNEAQ. The CDR3 runs 13 residues. V was trimmed by 4 bases and J by 0 bases, leaving 5 bases between them. The CDR3 nucleotides are TGTGCCAGCAGCTCTAGCAGCACAGATACGCAGTATTTT. This gives the protein CASSSSSTDTQYF.

This clonotype has just a few counts. V usage is TRBV19 and J usage is TRBJ2-5, with unresolved D. The germline V gene has CDR1 LNHDA and CDR2 SQIVND (reference sequence). V lost 3 bases and J 0 bases, leaving 5 bases between the germline ends. The length of the CDR3 is 13 residues. The DNA of the CDR3 is TGTGCCAGTAGTATGGGCAACCAAGAGACCCAGTACTTC. It yields the protein CASSMGNQETQYF.

The chain links TRBV19 to TRBJ2-7, with D uncertain. Between the trimmed V and J ends, which lost 6 bases and 7 bases, there was a span of 16 bases. Germline CDR1 reads LNHDA; CDR2 reads SQIVND (reference sequence). This CDR3 contains 13 residues. DNA of the CDR3: TGTGCCAGTAGCTCGAATTGGATGGGGGAGCAGTACTTC. Translating gives CASSSNWMGEQYF.

Many counts were recorded for this clonotype. The chain combines TRBV7-2 with TRBJ1-1; possible D gene TRBD1, 5 bases. Germline V gene data show CDR1 as SGHTA and CDR2 as FQGNSA. The CDR3 extends over 16 amino acids. V was pared by 2 bases and J by 0 bases, with 13 bases between. The CDR3 nucleotides read TGTGCCAGCAGCTTACAGGGAGCGGGAATGAACACTGAAGCTTTCTTT. Amino acid sequence: CASSLQGAGMNTEAFF.

The V and J genes are TRBV6-2 or TRBV6-3 and TRBJ2-3; no reliable D call. The CDR3 length is 12 residues. CDR1 and CDR2 (germline): MNHEY, SVGEGT. Trimming shortened V by 5 bases and J by 8 bases, and 11 bases separated the two germline ends. The CDR3 spells CASSDPMRTQYF. CDR3 nucleotide sequence: TGTGCCAGCAGTGACCCCATGCGTACGCAGTATTTT.

This clonotype was counted between two and nine times. V gene TRBV12-3 or TRBV12-4 combines with J gene TRBJ1-2, with 9 bases identical to TRBD1. The trim removed 6 bases at V and 1 base at J, leaving 6 bases unmatched. The CDR3 length is 15 residues. The CDR3 loop is CASSHGQGINYGYTF. CDR3 in DNA: TGTGCCAGCAGCCACGGACAGGGGATTAACTATGGCTACACCTTC.

This clonotype was seen ten or more times. The chain joins TRBV20-1 to TRBJ2-7; TRBD1 or TRBD2 may be the D gene (5 bases each). Germline CDR1 DFQATT, CDR2 SNEGSKA (reference sequence). Deletions cut 6 bases from V and 0 bases from J, with 15 bases between. This CDR3 region has 14 residues. The CDR3 bases are TGCAGTGCCCCCCGGGGACCCTACTCCTACGAGCAGTACTTC. It codes for CSAPRGPYSYEQYF.